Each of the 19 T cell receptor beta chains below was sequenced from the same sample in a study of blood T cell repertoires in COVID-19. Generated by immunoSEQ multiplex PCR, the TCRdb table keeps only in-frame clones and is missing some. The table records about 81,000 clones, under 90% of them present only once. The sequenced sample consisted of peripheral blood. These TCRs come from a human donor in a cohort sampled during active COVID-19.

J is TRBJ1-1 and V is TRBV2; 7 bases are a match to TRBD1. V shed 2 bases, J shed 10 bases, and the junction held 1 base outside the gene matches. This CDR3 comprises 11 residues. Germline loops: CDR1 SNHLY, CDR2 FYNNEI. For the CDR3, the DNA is TGTGCCAGCAGTGAATCAGGGGGAGCTTTCTTT. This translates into CASSESGGAFF.

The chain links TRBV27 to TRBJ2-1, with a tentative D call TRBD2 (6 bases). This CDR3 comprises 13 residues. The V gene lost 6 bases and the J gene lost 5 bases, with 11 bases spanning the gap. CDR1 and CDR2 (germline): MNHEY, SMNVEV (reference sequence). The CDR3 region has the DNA TGTGCCAGCAGCAGGGACTTTGACAATGAGCAGTTCTTC. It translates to CASSRDFDNEQFF.

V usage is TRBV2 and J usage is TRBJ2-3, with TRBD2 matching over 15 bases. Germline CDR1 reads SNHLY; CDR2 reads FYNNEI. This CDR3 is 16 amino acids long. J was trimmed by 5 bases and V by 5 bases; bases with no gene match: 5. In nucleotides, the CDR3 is TGTGCCAGCAGTTGGACTAGCGGGGGGGCAGAAGATACGCAGTATTTT. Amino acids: CASSWTSGGAEDTQYF. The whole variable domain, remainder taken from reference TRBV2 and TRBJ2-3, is EPEVTQTPSHQVTQMGQEVILRCVPISNHLYFYWYRQILGQKVEFLVSFYNNEISEKSEIFDDQFSVERPDGSNFTLKIRSTKLEDSAMYFCASSWTSGGAEDTQYFGPGTRLTVL.

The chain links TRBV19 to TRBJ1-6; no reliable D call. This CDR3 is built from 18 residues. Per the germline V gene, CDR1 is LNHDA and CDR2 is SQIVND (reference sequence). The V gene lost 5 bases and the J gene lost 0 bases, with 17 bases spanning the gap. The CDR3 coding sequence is TGTGCCAGTAGTTCCCGCGGGCATTCAATCTCCTATAATTCACCCCTCCACTTT. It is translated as CASSSRGHSISYNSPLHF.

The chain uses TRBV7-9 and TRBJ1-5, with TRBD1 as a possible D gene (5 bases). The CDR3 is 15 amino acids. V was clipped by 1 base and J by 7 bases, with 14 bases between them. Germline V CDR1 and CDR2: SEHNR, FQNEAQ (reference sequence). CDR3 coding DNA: TGTGCCAGCAGCTTAGGGTTAGGGGCCGGGCAGCCCCAGCATTTT. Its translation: CASSLGLGAGQPQHF.

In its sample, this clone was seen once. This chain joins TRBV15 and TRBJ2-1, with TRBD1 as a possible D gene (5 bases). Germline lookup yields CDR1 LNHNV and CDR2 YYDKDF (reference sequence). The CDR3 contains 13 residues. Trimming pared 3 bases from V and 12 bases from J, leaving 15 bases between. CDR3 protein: CATSRLQGSGQFF. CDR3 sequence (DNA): TGTGCCACCAGCAGGCTCCAGGGATCGGGGCAGTTCTTC.

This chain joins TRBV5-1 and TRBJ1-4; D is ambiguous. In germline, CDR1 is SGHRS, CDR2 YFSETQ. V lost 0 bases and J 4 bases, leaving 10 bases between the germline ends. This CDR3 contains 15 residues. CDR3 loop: CASSLASQRNEKLFF. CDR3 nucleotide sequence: TGCGCCAGCAGCTTGGCCTCCCAGCGTAATGAAAAACTGTTTTTT.

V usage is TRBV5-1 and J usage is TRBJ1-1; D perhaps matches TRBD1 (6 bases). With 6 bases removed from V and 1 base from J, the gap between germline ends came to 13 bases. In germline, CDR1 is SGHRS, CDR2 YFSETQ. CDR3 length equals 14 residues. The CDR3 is CASNWGGQNTEAFF. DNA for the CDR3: TGCGCCAGCAATTGGGGGGGACAGAACACTGAAGCTTTCTTT.

The CDR3 DNA follows: TGTGCTAGTGGTTCCGGGACTAGCGTCTCCTACAATGAGCAGTTCTTC. Its translation: CASGSGTSVSYNEQFF. The rearrangement joins TRBV12-5 to TRBJ2-1; 10 bases are a match to TRBD2. The V segment lost 4 bases and the J segment 0 bases; nucleotides outside the gene matches: 3. CDR1 is LGHNT, CDR2 FRNRAP, per germline. This CDR3 spans 16 amino acids.

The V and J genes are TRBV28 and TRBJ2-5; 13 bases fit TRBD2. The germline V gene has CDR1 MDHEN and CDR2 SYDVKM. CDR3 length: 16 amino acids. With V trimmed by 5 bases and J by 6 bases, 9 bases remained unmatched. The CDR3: CASSVLTSGGLQTQYF. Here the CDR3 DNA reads TGTGCCAGCAGTGTCCTGACTAGCGGGGGGTTACAGACCCAGTACTTC. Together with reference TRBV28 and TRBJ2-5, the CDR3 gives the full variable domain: DVKVTQSSRYLVKRTGEKVFLECVQDMDHENMFWYRQDPGLGLRLIYFSYDVKMKEKGDIPEGYSVSREKKERFSLILESASTNQTSMYLCASSVLTSGGLQTQYFGPGTRLLVL.

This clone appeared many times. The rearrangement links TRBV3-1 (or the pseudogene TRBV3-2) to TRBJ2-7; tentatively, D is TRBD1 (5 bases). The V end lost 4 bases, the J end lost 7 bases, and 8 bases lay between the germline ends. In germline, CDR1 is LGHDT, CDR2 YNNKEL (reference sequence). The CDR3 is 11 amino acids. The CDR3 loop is CASSLAGEQYF. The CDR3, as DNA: TGTGCCAGCAGCCTAGCAGGGGAGCAGTACTTC.

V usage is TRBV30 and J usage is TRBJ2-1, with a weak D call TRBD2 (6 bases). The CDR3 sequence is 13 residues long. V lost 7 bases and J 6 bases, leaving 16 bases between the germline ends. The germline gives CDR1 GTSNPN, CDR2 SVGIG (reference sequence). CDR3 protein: CASPRGASNEQFF. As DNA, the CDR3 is TGTGCCTCCCCCCGCGGGGCTAGCAATGAGCAGTTCTTC.

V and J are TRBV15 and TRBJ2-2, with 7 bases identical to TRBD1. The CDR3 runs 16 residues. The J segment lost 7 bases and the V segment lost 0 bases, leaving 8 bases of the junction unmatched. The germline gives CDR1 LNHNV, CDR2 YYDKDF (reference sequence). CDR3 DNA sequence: TGTGCCACCAGCAGAGATCTTGGACAGGTTGGCGGGGAGCTGTTTTTT. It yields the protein CATSRDLGQVGGELFF.

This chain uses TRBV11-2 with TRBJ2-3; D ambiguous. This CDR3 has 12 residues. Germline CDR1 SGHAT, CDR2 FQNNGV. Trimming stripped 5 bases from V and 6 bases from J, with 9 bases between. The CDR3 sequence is CASSRSVDTQYF. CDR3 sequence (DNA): TGTGCCAGCAGCCGCAGCGTGGATACGCAGTATTTT.

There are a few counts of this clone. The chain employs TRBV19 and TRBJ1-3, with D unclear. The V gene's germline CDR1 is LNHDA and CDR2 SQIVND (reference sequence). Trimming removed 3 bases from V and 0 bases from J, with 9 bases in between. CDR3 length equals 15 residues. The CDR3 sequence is CASSINRFSGNTIYF. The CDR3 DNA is TGTGCCAGTAGTATCAACAGATTCTCTGGAAACACCATATATTTT. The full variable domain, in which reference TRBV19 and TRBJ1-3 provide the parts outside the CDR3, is DGGITQSPKYLFRKEGQNVTLSCEQNLNHDAMYWYRQDPGQGLRLIYYSQIVNDFQKGDIAEGYSVSREKKESFPLTVTSAQKNPTAFYLCASSINRFSGNTIYFGEGSWLTVV.

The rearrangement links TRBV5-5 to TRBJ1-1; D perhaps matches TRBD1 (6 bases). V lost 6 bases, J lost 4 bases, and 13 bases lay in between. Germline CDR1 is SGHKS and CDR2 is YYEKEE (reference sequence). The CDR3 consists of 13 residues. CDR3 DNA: TGTGCCAGCAACTTACAGGGAATCACTGAAGCTTTCTTT. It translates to CASNLQGITEAFF.

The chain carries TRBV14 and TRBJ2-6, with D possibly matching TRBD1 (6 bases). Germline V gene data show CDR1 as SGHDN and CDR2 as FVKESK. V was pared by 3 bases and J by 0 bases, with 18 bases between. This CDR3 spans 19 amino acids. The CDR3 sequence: CASSHSPWTEPSGANVLTF. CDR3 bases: TGTGCCAGCAGCCATTCACCCTGGACAGAACCCTCTGGGGCCAACGTCCTGACTTTC.

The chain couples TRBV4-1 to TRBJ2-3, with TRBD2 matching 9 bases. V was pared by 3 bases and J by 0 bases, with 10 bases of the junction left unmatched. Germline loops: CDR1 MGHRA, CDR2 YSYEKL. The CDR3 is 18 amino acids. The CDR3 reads CASSQELTSGPSTDTQYF. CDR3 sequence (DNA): TGCGCCAGCAGCCAGGAGTTGACTAGCGGACCTAGCACAGATACGCAGTATTTT.

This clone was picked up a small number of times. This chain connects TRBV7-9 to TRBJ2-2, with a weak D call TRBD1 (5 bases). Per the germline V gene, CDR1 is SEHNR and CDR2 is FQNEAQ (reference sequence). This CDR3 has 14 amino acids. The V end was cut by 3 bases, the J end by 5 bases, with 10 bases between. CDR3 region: CASSFMGRTGELFF. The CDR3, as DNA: TGTGCCAGCAGCTTTATGGGGCGGACCGGGGAGCTGTTTTTT.